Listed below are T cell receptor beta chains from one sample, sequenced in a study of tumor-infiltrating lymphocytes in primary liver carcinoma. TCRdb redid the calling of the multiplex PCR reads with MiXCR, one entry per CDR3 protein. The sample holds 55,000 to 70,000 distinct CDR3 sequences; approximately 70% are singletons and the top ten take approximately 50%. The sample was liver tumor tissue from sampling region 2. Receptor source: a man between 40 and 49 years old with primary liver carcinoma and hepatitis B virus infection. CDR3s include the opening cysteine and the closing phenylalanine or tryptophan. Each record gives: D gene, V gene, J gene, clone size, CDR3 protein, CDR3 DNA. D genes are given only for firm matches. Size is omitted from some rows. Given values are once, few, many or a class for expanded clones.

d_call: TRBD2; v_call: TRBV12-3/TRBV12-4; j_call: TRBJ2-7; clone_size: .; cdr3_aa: CANSPLGGGEQYF; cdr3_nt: TGTGCCAACAGTCCCTTAGGCGGGGGGGAGCAATACTTC
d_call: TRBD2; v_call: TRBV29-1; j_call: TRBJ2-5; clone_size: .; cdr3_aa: CSVREREVPGTQYF; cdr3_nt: TGCAGCGTTAGGGAGCGGGAGGTCCCAGGGACCCAGTACTTC
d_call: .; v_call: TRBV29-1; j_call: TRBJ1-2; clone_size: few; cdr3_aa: CSLETGFGYGYTF; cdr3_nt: TGCAGCCTCGAGACGGGTTTTGGCTATGGCTACACCTTC
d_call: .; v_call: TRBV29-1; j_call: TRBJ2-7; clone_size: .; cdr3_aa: CSARKMGGVIHEQYF; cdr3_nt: TGCAGCGCTAGGAAGATGGGGGGCGTAATCCACGAGCAGTACTTC
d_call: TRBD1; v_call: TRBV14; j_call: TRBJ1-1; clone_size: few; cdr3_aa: CASSPSDRLDAAFF; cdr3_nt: TGTGCCAGCAGCCCTTCGGACAGGTTGGATGCGGCTTTCTTT
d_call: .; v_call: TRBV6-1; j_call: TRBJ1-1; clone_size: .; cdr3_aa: CASSDGRSTEALF; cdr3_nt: TGTGCCAGCAGTGATGGTAGGAGCACTGAAGCTCTCTTT
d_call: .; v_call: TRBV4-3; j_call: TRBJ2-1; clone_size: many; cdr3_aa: CASSQTRGPVREQFF; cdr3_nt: TGCGCCAGCAGCCAAACCAGAGGGCCGGTAAGGGAGCAGTTCTTC
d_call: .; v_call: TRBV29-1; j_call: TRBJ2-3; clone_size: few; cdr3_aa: CSVEPKDTQFF; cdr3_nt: TGCAGCGTTGAACCAAAGGATACACAGTTTTTT
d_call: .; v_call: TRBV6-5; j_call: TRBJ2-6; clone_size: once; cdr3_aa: CASSQDSGPNILTF; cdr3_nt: TGTGCCAGCAGTCAAGACTCTGGGCCCAACATCCTGACTTTC
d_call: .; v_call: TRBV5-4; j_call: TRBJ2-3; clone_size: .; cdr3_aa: CASSLDRTSTDTQYF; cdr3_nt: TGTGCCAGCAGCTTGGACAGAACTAGCACAGATACGCAGTATTTT
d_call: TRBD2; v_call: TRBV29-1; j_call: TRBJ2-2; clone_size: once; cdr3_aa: CSVELIAGVIGELFF; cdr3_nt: TGCAGCGTTGAGTTGATAGCGGGAGTGATCGGGGAGCTGTTTTTT
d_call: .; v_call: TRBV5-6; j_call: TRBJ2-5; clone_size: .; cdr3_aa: CSSKWRDQETQYF; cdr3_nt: TGTTCCAGCAAATGGCGGGACCAAGAGACCCAGTACTTC
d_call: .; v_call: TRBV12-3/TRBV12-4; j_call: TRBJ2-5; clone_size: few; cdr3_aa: CASSRQETQGTQYF; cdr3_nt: TGTGCCAGCAGTCGACAGGAGACCCAAGGGACCCAGTACTTC
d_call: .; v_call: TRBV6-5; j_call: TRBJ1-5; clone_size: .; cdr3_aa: CANSYSKEQPQHF; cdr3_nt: TGTGCCAACAGTTACTCTAAAGAGCAGCCCCAGCATTTT